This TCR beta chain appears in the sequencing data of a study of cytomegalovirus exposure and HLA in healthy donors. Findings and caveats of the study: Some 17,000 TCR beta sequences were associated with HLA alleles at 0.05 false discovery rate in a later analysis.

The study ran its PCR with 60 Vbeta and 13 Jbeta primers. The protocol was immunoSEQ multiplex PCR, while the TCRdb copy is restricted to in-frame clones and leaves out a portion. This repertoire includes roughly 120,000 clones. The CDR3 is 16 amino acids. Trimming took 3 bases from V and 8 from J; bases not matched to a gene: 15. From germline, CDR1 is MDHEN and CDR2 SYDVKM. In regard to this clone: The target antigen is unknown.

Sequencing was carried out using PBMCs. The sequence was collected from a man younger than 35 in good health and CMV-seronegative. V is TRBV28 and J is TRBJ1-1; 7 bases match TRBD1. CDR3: CASSFPQGQRGPEAFF. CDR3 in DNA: TGTGCCAGCAGTTTCCCTCAGGGACAGCGAGGACCCGAAGCTTTCTTT.